The rows below give T cell receptor beta chains drawn from one sample of a study of blood T cells in healthy people across ages. TCRdb re-derived calls from the 5' RACE reads in MiXCR, one entry per CDR3 protein. The sample shows roughly 930,000 distinct CDR3 sequences, under 50% of them seen only once. Sequencing was done on a sample of blood. The origin of the receptors is a young man in good health. CDR3s include the opening cysteine and the closing phenylalanine or tryptophan. A D gene is named only where the DNA matches it firmly. Clone size is stated in some rows and not others, as once, few, many or a class when expanded.

TRBJ1-1,TRBD1,TRBV7-3,few,TGTGCCAGCAGCCCGTTACAGGGGAGCACTGAAGCTTTCTTT,CASSPLQGSTEAFF
TRBJ1-6,-,TRBV27,-,TGTGCCAGCAGTCTGTACGGGGGTCCGAGCTCCTATAATCCACCCCTCCACTTT,CASSLYGGPSSYNPPLHF
TRBJ1-1,-,TRBV10-3,few,TGTGCCATCATCCAGGACACGAACACTGAAGCTTTCTTT,CAIIQDTNTEAFF
TRBJ2-7,-,TRBV20-1,-,TGCAGTGCCAGACCGGGACCGGCGACCTACGAGCAGTACTTC,CSARPGPATYEQYF
TRBJ2-3,-,TRBV7-9,-,TGTGCCAGCAGCTTTCCAGGGCTGACAGATACGCAGTATTTT,CASSFPGLTDTQYF
TRBJ2-7,-,TRBV28,-,TGTGCCAGCAGGAAGACAGGCGCCCTTCAGTACTTC,CASRKTGALQYF
TRBJ1-1,-,TRBV6-1,few,TGTGCCAGCAGTGATGGCGGTCACACTGAAGCTTTCTTT,CASSDGGHTEAFF
TRBJ1-5,-,TRBV7-2,-,TGTGCCAGCGGACTCGCCTATGGCAATCAGCCCCAGCATTTT,CASGLAYGNQPQHF
TRBJ1-2,-,TRBV7-2,-,TGTGCCAGCGGCTCCGACAGGACCAAATATGGCTACACCTTC,CASGSDRTKYGYTF
TRBJ2-5,-,TRBV7-8,-,TGTGCCAACAGCTGGGGGGAACACCATGAGCAGTACTTC,CANSWGEHHEQYF
TRBJ2-5,TRBD2,TRBV12-3/TRBV12-4,once,TGTGCCAGCAGTCCCCAGCGACGGGGGGTGGGTAATGAGCAGTACTTC,CASSPQRRGVGNEQYF
TRBJ2-1,-,TRBV7-3,few,TGTGCCAGCAGCTCCCAATTCAATGAGCAGTTCTTC,CASSSQFNEQFF
TRBJ2-7,TRBD1,TRBV20-1,few,TGCAGTGCGGCCGGGACAGGGATCTACGAGCAGTACTTC,CSAAGTGIYEQYF
TRBJ2-7,-,TRBV2,few,TGTGCCAGCAGTGGCCCCCGGACCCGCTCCTACGAGCAGTACTTC,CASSGPRTRSYEQYF
TRBJ1-5,-,TRBV3-1,-,TGTGCCAGCAGCCAGTCTGGGAGCAATCAGCCCCAGCATTTT,CASSQSGSNQPQHF
TRBJ2-7,-,TRBV10-3,-,TGTGCCATCAGTGAGCCGGACAGCCCCTACAATGAGCAGTACTTC,CAISEPDSPYNEQYF
TRBJ2-1,-,TRBV24-1,-,TGTGCCACCAGTGACGGGGGCAGGTACAATGAGCAGTTCTTC,CATSDGGRYNEQFF
TRBJ2-3,TRBD2,TRBV11-2,-,TGTGCCAGCAGCCCAGCTAGCGGGGGGACTAGCACAGATACGCAGTATTTT,CASSPASGGTSTDTQYF
TRBJ2-1,-,TRBV4-3,once,TGCGCCAGCAGCCAAGAAGGCAGGGGAGGCGATGAGCAGTTCTTC,CASSQEGRGGDEQFF
TRBJ2-1,TRBD2,TRBV4-3,-,TGCGCCAGCAGCCAAGATGTAGCGGGGGGCATCTACAATGAGCAGTTCTTC,CASSQDVAGGIYNEQFF
TRBJ2-1,-,TRBV12-3/TRBV12-4,-,TGTGCCAGCAGCTCTCCCGACGTCGGTGGGTACAATGAGCAGTTCTTC,CASSSPDVGGYNEQFF
TRBJ1-1,-,TRBV13,-,TGTGCCAGCAGCTTAGGCAGAGGGGCGAACACTGAAGCTTTCTTT,CASSLGRGANTEAFF
TRBJ1-6,-,TRBV14,few,TGTGCCAGCAGCCGCGACTATCAAAATTCACCCCTCCACTTT,CASSRDYQNSPLHF
TRBJ1-5,-,TRBV6-2/TRBV6-3,once,TGTGCCAGCAGACCAGACTTAAATCAGCCCCAGCATTTT,CASRPDLNQPQHF
TRBJ2-7,-,TRBV4-1,once,TGCGCCAGCAGCCAGGACCCAACGGGACTCCTGGACGAGCAGTACTTC,CASSQDPTGLLDEQYF
TRBJ1-2,-,TRBV4-3,-,TGCGCCAGCAGCCAAGATAGGGAGGTCCCTGGCTACACCTTC,CASSQDREVPGYTF
TRBJ2-7,-,TRBV21-1,-,TGTGCCAGCATTACAGGGGGCGAGCAGTACTTC,CASITGGEQYF
TRBJ2-7,-,TRBV12-3/TRBV12-4,few,TGTGCCAGCAGTTTGACTGCCTCTTCCTACGAGCAGTACTTC,CASSLTASSYEQYF
TRBJ2-2,-,TRBV6-5,many,TGTGCCAGCAGGGACAGGAACACCGGGGAGCTGTTTTTT,CASRDRNTGELFF
TRBJ2-6,TRBD1,TRBV6-2/TRBV6-3,-,TGTGCCAGCAGAGCACAGGGGAACGGGGCCAACGTCCTGACTTTC,CASRAQGNGANVLTF
TRBJ2-7,-,TRBV6-5,once,TGTGCCAGCAGTTCCTCGACGGGATCCTGCGAGCAGTACTTC,CASSSSTGSCEQYF
TRBJ2-1,-,TRBV5-1,-,TGCGCCAGCACCGGCTATAACAGGGTGGCCAATGAGCAGTTCTTC,CASTGYNRVANEQFF
TRBJ1-6,-,TRBV12-3/TRBV12-4,-,TGTGCCAGCAGTTTAGGGGAACCGCCGGGTTCACCCCTCCACTTT,CASSLGEPPGSPLHF
TRBJ1-5,-,TRBV9,once,TGTGCCAGCAGCCAGGCTGGGGATAGCAATCAGCCCCAGCATTTT,CASSQAGDSNQPQHF
TRBJ2-5,-,TRBV7-2,-,TGTGCCAGCAGCTTATCTACGGGACTTTACAATGAGCAGTACTTC,CASSLSTGLYNEQYF
TRBJ1-1,TRBD1,TRBV10-3,few,TGTGCCATCAGTCGACAGGGCGGGAACACTGAAGCTTTCTTT,CAISRQGGNTEAFF
TRBJ2-5,TRBD2,TRBV20-1,-,TGCAGTGCCATATTAGCGGGCAGGAGTGAAGAGACCCAGTACTTC,CSAILAGRSEETQYF
TRBJ2-3,TRBD2,TRBV20-1,-,TGCAGTGCCTGGGAGGGATCAGATACGCAGTATTTT,CSAWEGSDTQYF
TRBJ1-4,-,TRBV29-1,-,TGCAGCGGATGGACCGGTTCCACAGATGAAAAACTGTTTTTT,CSGWTGSTDEKLFF
TRBJ1-3,-,TRBV12-3/TRBV12-4,-,TGTGCCAGCACAGCGGACAGCTCTGGAAACACCATATATTTT,CASTADSSGNTIYF
TRBJ2-5,TRBD1,TRBV20-1,few,TGCAGTGCTAGAGTAAAGGGGGCTACGCAAGAGACCCAGTACTTC,CSARVKGATQETQYF
TRBJ2-1,-,TRBV4-2,-,TGTGCCAGCAGCCAAGAAGTAGGGTGCGGGGGCGTCCCCCCTGGGTTCTTC,CASSQEVGCGGVPPGFF
TRBJ2-3,-,TRBV3-1,once,TGTGCCAGCAGCCAAGATGGACAACCCACAGATACGCAGTATTTT,CASSQDGQPTDTQYF
TRBJ1-5,-,TRBV20-1,few,TGCAGTGGGGTTTCGAGGGATAATCAGCCCCAGCATTTT,CSGVSRDNQPQHF
TRBJ2-7,TRBD2,TRBV15,-,TGTGCCACCAGCAGGACTAGCGGTGGCTCCTACGAGCAGTACTTC,CATSRTSGGSYEQYF
TRBJ1-6,-,TRBV25-1,few,TGTGCCAGCAGTAAGACCTCAAATTCACCCCTCCACTTT,CASSKTSNSPLHF
TRBJ2-2,TRBD1,TRBV29-1,few,TGCAGCGTCAGGGGGCCGAACACCGGGGAGCTGTTTTTT,CSVRGPNTGELFF
TRBJ2-1,TRBD2,TRBV12-3/TRBV12-4,many,TGTGCCAGCAGACGCGGGGGGGCGTATAATGAGCAGTTCTTC,CASRRGGAYNEQFF
TRBJ2-1,TRBD2,TRBV5-1,-,TGCGCCAGCAGCTTAATAGGCGGGGGGCCGAGCTCCTACAATGAGCAGTTCTTC,CASSLIGGGPSSYNEQFF